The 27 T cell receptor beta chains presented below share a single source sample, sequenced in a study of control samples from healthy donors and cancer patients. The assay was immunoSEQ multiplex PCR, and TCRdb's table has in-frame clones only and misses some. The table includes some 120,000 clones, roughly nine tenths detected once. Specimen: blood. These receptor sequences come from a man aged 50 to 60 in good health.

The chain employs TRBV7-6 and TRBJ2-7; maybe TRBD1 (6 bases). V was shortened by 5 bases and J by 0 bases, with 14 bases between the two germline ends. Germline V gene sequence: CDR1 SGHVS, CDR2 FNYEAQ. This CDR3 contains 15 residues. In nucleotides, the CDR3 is TGTGCCAGCAGCCAGGGGAAGGGCCACTCCTACGAGCAGTACTTC. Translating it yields CASSQGKGHSYEQYF.

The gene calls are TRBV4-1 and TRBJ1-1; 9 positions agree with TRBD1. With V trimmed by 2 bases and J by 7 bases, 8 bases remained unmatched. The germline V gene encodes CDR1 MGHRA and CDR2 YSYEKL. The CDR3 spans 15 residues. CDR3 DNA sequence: TGCGCCAGCAGCCAACTTACGACAGGGGGAGGTGAAGCTTTCTTT. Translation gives CASSQLTTGGGEAFF.

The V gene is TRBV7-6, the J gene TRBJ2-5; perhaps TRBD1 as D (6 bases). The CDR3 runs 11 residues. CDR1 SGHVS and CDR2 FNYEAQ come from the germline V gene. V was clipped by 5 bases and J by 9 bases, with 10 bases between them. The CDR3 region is CASSEQGPQYF. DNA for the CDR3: TGTGCCAGCAGCGAACAGGGCCCCCAGTACTTC.

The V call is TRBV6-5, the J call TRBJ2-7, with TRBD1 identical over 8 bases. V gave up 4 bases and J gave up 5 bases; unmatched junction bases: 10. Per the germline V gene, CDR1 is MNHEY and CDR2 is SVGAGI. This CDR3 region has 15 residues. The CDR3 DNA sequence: TGTGCCAGCAGTTCTATAGGACAGGGAGGCAACGAGCAGTACTTC. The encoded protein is CASSSIGQGGNEQYF.

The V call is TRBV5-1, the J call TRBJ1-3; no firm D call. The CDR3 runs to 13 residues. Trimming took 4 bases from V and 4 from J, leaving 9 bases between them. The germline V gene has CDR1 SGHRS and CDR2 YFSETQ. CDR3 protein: CASSPPEGNTIYF. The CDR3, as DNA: TGCGCCAGCAGCCCCCCCGAGGGAAACACCATATATTTT. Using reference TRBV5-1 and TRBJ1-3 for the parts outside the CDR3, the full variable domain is KAGVTQTPRYLIKTRGQQVTLSCSPISGHRSVSWYQQTPGQGLQFLFEYFSETQRNKGNFPGRFSGRQFSNSRSEMNVSTLELGDSALYLCASSPPEGNTIYFGEGSWLTVV.

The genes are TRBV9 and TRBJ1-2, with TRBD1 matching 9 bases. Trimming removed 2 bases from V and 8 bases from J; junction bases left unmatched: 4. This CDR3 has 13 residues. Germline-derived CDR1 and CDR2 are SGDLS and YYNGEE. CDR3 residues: CASSVNRGLGYTF. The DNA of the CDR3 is TGTGCCAGCAGCGTGAACAGGGGGCTGGGCTACACCTTC.

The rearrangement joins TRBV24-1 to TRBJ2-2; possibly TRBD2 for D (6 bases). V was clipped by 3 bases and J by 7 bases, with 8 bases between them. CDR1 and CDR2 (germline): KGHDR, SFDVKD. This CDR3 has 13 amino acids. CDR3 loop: CATSDLGGGELFF. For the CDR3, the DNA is TGTGCCACCAGTGATCTCGGGGGCGGGGAGCTGTTTTTT.

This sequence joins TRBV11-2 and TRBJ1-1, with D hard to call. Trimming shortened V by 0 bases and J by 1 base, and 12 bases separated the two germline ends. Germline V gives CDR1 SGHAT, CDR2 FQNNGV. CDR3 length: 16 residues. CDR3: CASSLDWEGTNTEAFF. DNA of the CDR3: TGTGCCAGCAGCTTAGATTGGGAGGGAACGAACACTGAAGCTTTCTTT.

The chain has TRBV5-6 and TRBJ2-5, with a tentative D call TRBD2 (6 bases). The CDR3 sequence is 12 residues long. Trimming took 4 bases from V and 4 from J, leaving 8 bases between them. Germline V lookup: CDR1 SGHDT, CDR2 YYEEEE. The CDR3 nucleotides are TGTGCCAGCAGCCGGCGGGGAGAGACCCAGTACTTC. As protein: CASSRRGETQYF.

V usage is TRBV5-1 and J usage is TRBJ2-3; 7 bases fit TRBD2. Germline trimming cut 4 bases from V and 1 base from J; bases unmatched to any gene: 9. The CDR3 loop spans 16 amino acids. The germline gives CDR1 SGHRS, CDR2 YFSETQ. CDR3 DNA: TGCGCCAGCAGCCCTCAGACGGGACTACGCACAGATACGCAGTATTTT. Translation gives CASSPQTGLRTDTQYF.

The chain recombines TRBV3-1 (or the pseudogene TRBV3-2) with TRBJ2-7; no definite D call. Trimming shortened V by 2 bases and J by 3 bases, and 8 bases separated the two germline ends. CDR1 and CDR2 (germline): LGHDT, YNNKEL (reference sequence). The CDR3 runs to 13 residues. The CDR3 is CASSQRSGYEQYF. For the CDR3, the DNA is TGTGCCAGCAGCCAAAGATCGGGCTACGAGCAGTACTTC.

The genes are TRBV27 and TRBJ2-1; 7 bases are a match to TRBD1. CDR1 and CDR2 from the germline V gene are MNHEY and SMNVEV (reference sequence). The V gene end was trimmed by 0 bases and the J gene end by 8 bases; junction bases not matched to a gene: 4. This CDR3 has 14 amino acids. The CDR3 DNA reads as TGTGCCAGCAGTTTATCCCGACAGGGCTATGAGCAGTTCTTC. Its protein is CASSLSRQGYEQFF.

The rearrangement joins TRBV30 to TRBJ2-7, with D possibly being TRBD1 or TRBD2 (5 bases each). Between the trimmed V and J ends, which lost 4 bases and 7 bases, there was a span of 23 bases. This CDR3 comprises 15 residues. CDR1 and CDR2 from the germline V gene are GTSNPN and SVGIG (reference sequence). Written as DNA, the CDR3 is TGTGCCTGGACCTCCGCTGGCCAGGGATGGGGGGAGCAGTACTTC. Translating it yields CAWTSAGQGWGEQYF.

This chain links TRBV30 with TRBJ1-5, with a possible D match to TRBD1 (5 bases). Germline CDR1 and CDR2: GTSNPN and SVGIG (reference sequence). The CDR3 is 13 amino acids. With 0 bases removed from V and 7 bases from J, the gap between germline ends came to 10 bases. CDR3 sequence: CAWSVQGSQPQHF. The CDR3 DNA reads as TGTGCCTGGAGTGTCCAGGGCAGCCAGCCCCAGCATTTT.

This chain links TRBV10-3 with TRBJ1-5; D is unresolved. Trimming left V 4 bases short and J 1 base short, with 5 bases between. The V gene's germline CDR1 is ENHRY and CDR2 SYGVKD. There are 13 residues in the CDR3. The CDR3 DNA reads TGTGCCATCAGTGCGGACAGCAATCAGCCCCAGCATTTT. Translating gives CAISADSNQPQHF.

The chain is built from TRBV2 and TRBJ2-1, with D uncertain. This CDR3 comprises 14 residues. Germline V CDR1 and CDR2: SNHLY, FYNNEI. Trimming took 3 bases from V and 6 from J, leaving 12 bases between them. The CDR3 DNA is TGTGCCAGCAGTGATCTCGCCAGTACCAATGAGCAGTTCTTC. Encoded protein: CASSDLASTNEQFF. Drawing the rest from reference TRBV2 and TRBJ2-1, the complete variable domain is EPEVTQTPSHQVTQMGQEVILRCVPISNHLYFYWYRQILGQKVEFLVSFYNNEISEKSEIFDDQFSVERPDGSNFTLKIRSTKLEDSAMYFCASSDLASTNEQFFGPGTRLTVL.

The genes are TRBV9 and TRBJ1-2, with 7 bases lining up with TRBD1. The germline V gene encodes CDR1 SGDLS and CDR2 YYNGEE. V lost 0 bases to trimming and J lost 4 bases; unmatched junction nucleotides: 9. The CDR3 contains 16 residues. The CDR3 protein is CASSVGTGQTLYGYTF. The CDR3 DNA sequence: TGTGCCAGCAGCGTAGGTACGGGACAGACCCTCTATGGCTACACCTTC.

CDR3 in amino acids: CASSYQENSPLHF. Here the CDR3 DNA reads TGTGCCAGCAGTTATCAGGAGAATTCACCCCTCCACTTT. The rearrangement links TRBV6-5 to TRBJ1-6; D unclear. CDR3 length equals 13 residues. Per the germline V gene, CDR1 is MNHEY and CDR2 is SVGAGI. The V end lost 3 bases, the J end lost 7 bases, and 7 bases lay between the germline ends.

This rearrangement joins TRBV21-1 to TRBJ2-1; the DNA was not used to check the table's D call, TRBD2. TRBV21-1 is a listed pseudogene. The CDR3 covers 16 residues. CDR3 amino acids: CASSGSSVGPYNEQFF. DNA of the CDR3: TGTGCCAGCAGCGGGAGTTCTGTCGGACCCTACAATGAGCAGTTCTTC.

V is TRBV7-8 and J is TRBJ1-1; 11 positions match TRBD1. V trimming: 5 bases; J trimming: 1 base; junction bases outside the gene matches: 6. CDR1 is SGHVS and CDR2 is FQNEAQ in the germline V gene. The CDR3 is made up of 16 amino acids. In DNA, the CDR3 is TGTGCCAGCAGCCTAACCGGGACAGGGGGGAACACTGAAGCTTTCTTT. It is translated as CASSLTGTGGNTEAFF.

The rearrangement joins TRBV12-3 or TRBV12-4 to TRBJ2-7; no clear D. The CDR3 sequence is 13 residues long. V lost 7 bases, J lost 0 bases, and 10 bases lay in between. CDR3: CASTPQISYEQYF. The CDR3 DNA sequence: TGTGCCAGCACCCCACAGATCTCCTACGAGCAGTACTTC.

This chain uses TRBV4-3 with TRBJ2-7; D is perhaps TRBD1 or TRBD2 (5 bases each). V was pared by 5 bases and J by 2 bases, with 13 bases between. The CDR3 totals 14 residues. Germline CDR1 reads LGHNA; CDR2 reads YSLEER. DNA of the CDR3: TGCGCCAGCAGCACGGGACCGGGCCCCTACGAGCAGTACTTC. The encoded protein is CASSTGPGPYEQYF.

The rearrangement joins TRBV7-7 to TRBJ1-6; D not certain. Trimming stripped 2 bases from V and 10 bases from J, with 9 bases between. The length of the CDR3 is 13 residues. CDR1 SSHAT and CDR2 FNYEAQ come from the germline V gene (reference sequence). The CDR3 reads CASSLTLGSPLHF. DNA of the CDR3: TGTGCCAGCAGCTTAACCCTTGGGTCACCCCTCCACTTT.

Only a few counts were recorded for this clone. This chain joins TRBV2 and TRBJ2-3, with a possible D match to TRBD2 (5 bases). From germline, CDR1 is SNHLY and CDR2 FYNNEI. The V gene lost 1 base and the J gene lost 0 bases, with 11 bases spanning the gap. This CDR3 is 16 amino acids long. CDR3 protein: CASSEERAVSTDTQYF. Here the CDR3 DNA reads TGTGCCAGCAGTGAAGAGAGGGCGGTGAGCACAGATACGCAGTATTTT.

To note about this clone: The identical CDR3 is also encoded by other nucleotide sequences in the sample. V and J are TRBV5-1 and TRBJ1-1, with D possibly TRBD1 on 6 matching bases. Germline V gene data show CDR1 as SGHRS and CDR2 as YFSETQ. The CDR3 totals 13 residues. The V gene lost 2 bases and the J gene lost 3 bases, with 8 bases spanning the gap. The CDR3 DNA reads TGCGCCAGCAGCTTACAGGGAGACACTGAAGCTTTCTTT. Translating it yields CASSLQGDTEAFF. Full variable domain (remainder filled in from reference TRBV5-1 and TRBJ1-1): KAGVTQTPRYLIKTRGQQVTLSCSPISGHRSVSWYQQTPGQGLQFLFEYFSETQRNKGNFPGRFSGRQFSNSRSEMNVSTLELGDSALYLCASSLQGDTEAFFGQGTRLTVV.

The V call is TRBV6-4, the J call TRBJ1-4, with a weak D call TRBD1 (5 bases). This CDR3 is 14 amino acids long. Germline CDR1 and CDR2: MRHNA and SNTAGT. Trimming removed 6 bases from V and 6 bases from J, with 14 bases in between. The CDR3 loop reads CASRHRPRDEKLFF. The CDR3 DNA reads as TGTGCCAGCAGACACAGGCCGAGGGATGAAAAACTGTTTTTT.

This CDR3 is CASGLHFGGTNTEAFF. The CDR3 nucleotides read TGTGCTAGTGGTTTGCACTTCGGAGGGACCAACACTGAAGCTTTCTTT. This rearrangement joins TRBV12-5 to TRBJ1-1; weak D call: TRBD1 (5 bases). This CDR3 is 16 amino acids long. The germline CDR1 and CDR2 sequences are LGHNT and FRNRAP. The V gene lost 2 bases and the J gene lost 2 bases, with 15 bases spanning the gap.